A selection of T cell receptor beta chains follows, all from one sample in a study of blood T cell repertoires in COVID-19. Some clones are missing from TCRdb's copy, which holds only in-frame ones; the method was immunoSEQ multiplex PCR. The sample records nearly 110,000 clones, around 89% being singletons. Source material: peripheral blood. These receptors were collected from a man over 45 with active or convalescent COVID-19. Each CDR3 is given with its conserved first and last residue. The D gene is left open where the match is weak. The size of a clone is reported for some rows only, either as once, few or many, or as a class for expanded clones.

CDR3nt	CDR3aa	abundance	j_gene	len	d_gene	v_gene
TGTGCCAGCAGATCTCGACTTACACGGGGTAACTATGGCTACACCTTC	CASRSRLTRGNYGYTF	.	TRBJ1-2	16	.	TRBV28
TGTGCCAGCAGCCAACATAGACAGGGTTGGTCTGAAGCTTTCTTT	CASSQHRQGWSEAFF	.	TRBJ1-1	15	TRBD1	TRBV3-1/TRBV3-2
TGCAGTGCTAGTGTAAACAGGGGGACGCTCAGGGAGCAGTACTTC	CSASVNRGTLREQYF	.	TRBJ2-7	15	TRBD1	TRBV20-1
TGTGCCAGCAGCGTAGAGAAGCGGAGGAACACCGGGGAGCTGTTTTTT	CASSVEKRRNTGELFF	.	TRBJ2-2	16	.	TRBV9
TGTGCCAGCAGCGGAGCGGGGGATGGGTTCAATAAGCAGTTCTTC	CASSGAGDGFNKQFF	.	TRBJ2-1	15	TRBD2	TRBV9
TGTGCCAGCAGCCCCAAAAGGGTCAGGGGAAACACTGAAGCTTTCTTT	CASSPKRVRGNTEAFF	.	TRBJ1-1	16	.	TRBV21-1
TGTGCCAGCAGCATGGACAGGGGCTCCTACGAGCAGTACTTC	CASSMDRGSYEQYF	.	TRBJ2-7	14	TRBD1	TRBV13
TGCGCCAGCAGCGGGGACGGGAGCTCCTACAATGAGCAGTTCTTC	CASSGDGSSYNEQFF	.	TRBJ2-1	15	.	TRBV5-1
TGTGCCAGCAGCTCAGACAGGGGCGGCTATGGCTACACCTTC	CASSSDRGGYGYTF	.	TRBJ1-2	14	TRBD1	TRBV7-9
TGCGCCAGCAGCTTCCGGGACAGGAGCACAGATACGCAGTATTTT	CASSFRDRSTDTQYF	.	TRBJ2-3	15	TRBD1	TRBV5-1
TGTGCCAGCAGTTACCTGAGGGTTAAGAACACCGGGGAGCTGTTTTTT	CASSYLRVKNTGELFF	.	TRBJ2-2	16	.	TRBV6-5
TGTGCCAGCAGTACAGGGGTTTCGGAGACCCAGTACTTC	CASSTGVSETQYF	.	TRBJ2-5	13	TRBD1	TRBV28
TGTGCCAGCAGTAGGGGGCGCGGCGAGACCCAGTACTTC	CASSRGRGETQYF	.	TRBJ2-5	13	TRBD1	TRBV25-1
TGCAGCGTAGAGAGACTAGCGAGCACAGATACGCAGTATTTT	CSVERLASTDTQYF	.	TRBJ2-3	14	TRBD2	TRBV29-1
TGCGCCAGCAGCCAAGCAGTACAGATCCCACATGAGCAGTTCTTC	CASSQAVQIPHEQFF	.	TRBJ2-1	15	.	TRBV4-3
TGTGCCACGATTGCAGAGGAAAAAGCTTTCTTT	CATIAEEKAFF	.	TRBJ1-1	11	.	TRBV3-1/TRBV3-2
TGTGCCAGCAGCCCCCCCTTAGGGGACTCCTATGGCTACACCTTC	CASSPPLGDSYGYTF	.	TRBJ1-2	15	.	TRBV13
TGTGCCAGCAGCCAAGGAGGGCCCCGCTTCTACAATGAGCAGTTCTTC	CASSQGGPRFYNEQFF	.	TRBJ2-1	16	.	TRBV2
TGTGCCACCAGCAGAGATCGGGTGGGCTCTGGAAACACCATATATTTT	CATSRDRVGSGNTIYF	.	TRBJ1-3	16	.	TRBV15
TGCGCCAGCAGTGGGAAAGCGGGGACTTACGAGCAGTACTTC	CASSGKAGTYEQYF	.	TRBJ2-7	14	TRBD2	TRBV10-2
TGTGCCAGCACCCGGACAGGGACGGGGGGTGAAAAACTGTTTTTT	CASTRTGTGGEKLFF	.	TRBJ1-4	15	TRBD1	TRBV28
TGTGCCAGTAGTATAGATGGGGGGGACAGGGACAGTGAAAAACTGTTTTTT	CASSIDGGDRDSEKLFF	.	TRBJ1-4	17	TRBD1	TRBV19
TGTGCCAGCTCACCAGACGCAGGGGAAAACACTGAAGCTTTCTTT	CASSPDAGENTEAFF	.	TRBJ1-1	15	.	TRBV18
TGTGCCAGCAGTCCCGGGACAGGGGCCTACAATGAGCAGTTCTTC	CASSPGTGAYNEQFF	.	TRBJ2-1	15	TRBD1	TRBV5-6
TGTGCCAGCAGCCCCCCGGGGTTAGGGTATTCACCCCTCCACTTT	CASSPPGLGYSPLHF	.	TRBJ1-6	15	.	TRBV5-5
TGTGCCAGCAGTTTTCGAGGGACCGGGGAGCTGTTTTTT	CASSFRGTGELFF	.	TRBJ2-2	13	.	TRBV12-3/TRBV12-4
TGTGCCAGCAGCCCTCTCAGGCCGACTGAAGCTTTCTTT	CASSPLRPTEAFF	once	TRBJ1-1	13	.	TRBV7-9
TGTGCCAGCAGCAGAGGACAGGGGGCCGTCAATGAGCAGTTCTTC	CASSRGQGAVNEQFF	once	TRBJ2-1	15	TRBD1	TRBV11-3
TGCGCCAGCAGCCCAGGGTTATCTGGAAACACCATATATTTT	CASSPGLSGNTIYF	.	TRBJ1-3	14	.	TRBV5-1
TGTGCCAGCAGCTTAGTTCGAACTGGCGGGAGCTACGAGCAGTACTTC	CASSLVRTGGSYEQYF	.	TRBJ2-7	16	TRBD2	TRBV7-9
TGCGCCAGCAGCCAACCGCGAGGCGGGACGTCGAATGAAAAACTGTTTTTT	CASSQPRGGTSNEKLFF	.	TRBJ1-4	17	.	TRBV4-1
TGTGCCAGCAGCTTAGGTCTTCAGGGAATCCAAGAGACCCAGTACTTC	CASSLGLQGIQETQYF	.	TRBJ2-5	16	.	TRBV7-6
TGTGCCAGTAGTGCACGGACTAGGGCGGACAATGAGCAGTTCTTC	CASSARTRADNEQFF	few	TRBJ2-1	15	TRBD2	TRBV19
TGTGCCAGCAGCCGACAAGGGGGTAGGCCCCAGCCCCAGCATTTT	CASSRQGGRPQPQHF	.	TRBJ1-5	15	.	TRBV6-2/TRBV6-3
TGTGCCAGCGGCGGGGGGGGGTCGGAGACCCAGTACTTC	CASGGGGSETQYF	.	TRBJ2-5	13	TRBD2	TRBV19